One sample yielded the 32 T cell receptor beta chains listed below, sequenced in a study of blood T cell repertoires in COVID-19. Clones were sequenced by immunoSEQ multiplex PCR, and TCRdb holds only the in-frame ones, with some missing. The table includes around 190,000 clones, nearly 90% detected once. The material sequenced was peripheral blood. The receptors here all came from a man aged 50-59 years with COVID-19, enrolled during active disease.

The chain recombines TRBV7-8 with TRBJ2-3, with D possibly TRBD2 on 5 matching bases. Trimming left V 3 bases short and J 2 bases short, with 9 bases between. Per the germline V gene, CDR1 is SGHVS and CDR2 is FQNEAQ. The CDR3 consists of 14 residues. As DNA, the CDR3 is TGTGCCAGCAGCTTTCGGGGAAACACAGATACGCAGTATTTT. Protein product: CASSFRGNTDTQYF.

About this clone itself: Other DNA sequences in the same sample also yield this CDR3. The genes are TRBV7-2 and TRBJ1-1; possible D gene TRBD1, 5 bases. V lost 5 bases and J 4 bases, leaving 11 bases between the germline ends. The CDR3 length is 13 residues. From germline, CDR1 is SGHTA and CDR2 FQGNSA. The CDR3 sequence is CASSTQGGTEAFF. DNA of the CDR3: TGTGCCAGCAGCACCCAGGGAGGCACTGAAGCTTTCTTT.

The CDR3 is CATSDFSAGGPGELFF. The CDR3 DNA reads TGTGCCACCAGTGATTTCTCGGCGGGAGGGCCCGGGGAGCTGTTTTTT. This chain connects TRBV24-1 to TRBJ2-2; 9 bases are a match to TRBD2. V shed 1 base and J 6 bases; nucleotides not matched to a gene: 5. The CDR3 length is 16 residues. Per germline, CDR1 KGHDR and CDR2 SFDVKD.

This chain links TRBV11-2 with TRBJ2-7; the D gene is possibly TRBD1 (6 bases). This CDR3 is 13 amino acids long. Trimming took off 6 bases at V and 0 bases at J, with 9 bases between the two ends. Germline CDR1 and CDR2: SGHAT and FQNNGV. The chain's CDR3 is CASSRDNSYEQYF. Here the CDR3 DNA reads TGTGCCAGCAGTAGGGACAACTCCTACGAGCAGTACTTC.

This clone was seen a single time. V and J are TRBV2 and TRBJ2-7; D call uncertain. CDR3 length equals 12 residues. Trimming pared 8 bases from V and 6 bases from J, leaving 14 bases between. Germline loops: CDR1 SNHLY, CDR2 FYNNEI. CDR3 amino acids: CASEPRPSEQYF. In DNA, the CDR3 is TGTGCCAGCGAGCCTAGACCCTCCGAGCAGTACTTC. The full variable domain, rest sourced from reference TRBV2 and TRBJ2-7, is EPEVTQTPSHQVTQMGQEVILRCVPISNHLYFYWYRQILGQKVEFLVSFYNNEISEKSEIFDDQFSVERPDGSNFTLKIRSTKLEDSAMYFCASEPRPSEQYFGPGTRLTVT.

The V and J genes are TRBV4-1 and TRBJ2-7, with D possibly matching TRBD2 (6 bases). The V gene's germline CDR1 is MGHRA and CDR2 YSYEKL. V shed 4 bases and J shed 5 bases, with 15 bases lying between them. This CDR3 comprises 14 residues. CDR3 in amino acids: CASSPKPGVNEQYF. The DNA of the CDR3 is TGCGCCAGCAGCCCTAAACCGGGAGTAAACGAGCAGTACTTC.

The CDR3 nucleotides read TGTGCCAGCAGCCGGAGACTAACGGGAGAGCAAGAGACCCAGTACTTC. This encodes CASSRRLTGEQETQYF. The J gene is TRBJ2-5, the V gene TRBV7-9; a weak D match, TRBD2 (6 bases). Germline V lookup: CDR1 SEHNR, CDR2 FQNEAQ (reference sequence). Deletions cut 5 bases from V and 2 bases from J, with 18 bases between. The CDR3 is 16 amino acids.

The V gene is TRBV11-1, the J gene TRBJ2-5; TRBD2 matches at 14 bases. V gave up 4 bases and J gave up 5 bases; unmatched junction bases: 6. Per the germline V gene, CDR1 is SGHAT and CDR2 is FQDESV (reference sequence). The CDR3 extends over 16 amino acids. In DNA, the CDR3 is TGTGCCAGCAGCTCGACTAGCGGGGGGGCCGGGGAGACCCAGTACTTC. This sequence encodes CASSSTSGGAGETQYF.

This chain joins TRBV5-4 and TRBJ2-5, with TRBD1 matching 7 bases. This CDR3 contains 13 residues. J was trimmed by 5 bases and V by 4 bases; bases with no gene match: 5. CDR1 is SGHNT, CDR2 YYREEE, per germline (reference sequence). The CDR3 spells CASSRQGLETQYF. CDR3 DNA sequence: TGTGCCAGCAGCAGACAGGGTTTGGAGACCCAGTACTTC.

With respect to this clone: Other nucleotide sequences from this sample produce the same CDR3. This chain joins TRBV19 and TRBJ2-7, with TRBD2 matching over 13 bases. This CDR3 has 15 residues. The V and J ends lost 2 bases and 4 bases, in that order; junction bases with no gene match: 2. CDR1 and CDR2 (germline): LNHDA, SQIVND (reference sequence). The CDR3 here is CASSIRTSGSYEQYF. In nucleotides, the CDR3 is TGTGCCAGTAGTATAAGGACTAGCGGGAGTTACGAGCAGTACTTC.

Here the CDR3 reads CASSRKPQTSESYEQYF. The CDR3 DNA sequence: TGTGCCAGTAGTAGAAAACCGCAGACTAGCGAGTCCTACGAGCAGTACTTC. V and J are TRBV19 and TRBJ2-7; 8 bases agree with TRBD2. The CDR3 extends over 17 amino acids. The germline V gene encodes CDR1 LNHDA and CDR2 SQIVND (reference sequence). Trimming removed 4 bases from V and 1 base from J; junction bases left unmatched: 12. Supplemented by reference TRBV19 and TRBJ2-7, the full variable domain reads DGGITQSPKYLFRKEGQNVTLSCEQNLNHDAMYWYRQDPGQGLRLIYYSQIVNDFQKGDIAEGYSVSREKKESFPLTVTSAQKNPTAFYLCASSRKPQTSESYEQYFGPGTRLTVT.

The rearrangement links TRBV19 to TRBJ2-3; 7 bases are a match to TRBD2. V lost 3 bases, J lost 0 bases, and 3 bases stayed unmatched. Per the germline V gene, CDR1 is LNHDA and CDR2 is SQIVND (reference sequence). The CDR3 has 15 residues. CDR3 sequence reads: CASSIRGVSTDTQYF. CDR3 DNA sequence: TGTGCCAGTAGTATTCGGGGGGTTAGCACAGATACGCAGTATTTT.

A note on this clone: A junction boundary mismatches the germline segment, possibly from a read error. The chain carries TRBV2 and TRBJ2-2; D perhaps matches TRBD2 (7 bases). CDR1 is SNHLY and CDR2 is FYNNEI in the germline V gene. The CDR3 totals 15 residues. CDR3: CASWGGTANTRELFF. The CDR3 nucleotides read TGTGCCAGCTGGGGGGGCACCGCGAACACCAGGGAGCTGTTTTTT.

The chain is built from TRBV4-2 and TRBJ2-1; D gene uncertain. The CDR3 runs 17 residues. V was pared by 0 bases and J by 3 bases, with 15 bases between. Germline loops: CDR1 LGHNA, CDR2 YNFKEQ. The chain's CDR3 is CASSQDQFGGLYNEQFF. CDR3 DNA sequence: TGTGCCAGCAGCCAAGATCAATTCGGCGGCCTCTACAATGAGCAGTTCTTC.

As DNA, the CDR3 is TGTGCCAGCAGCAGGACAGGGGGCACAGATACGCAGTATTTT. It translates to CASSRTGGTDTQYF. V usage is TRBV28 and J usage is TRBJ2-3; 9 bases are shared with TRBD1. Unmatched junction bases numbered 2, after V lost 6 bases and J lost 1 base. Germline V CDR1 and CDR2: MDHEN, SYDVKM. The CDR3 is made up of 14 amino acids. The full variable domain, rest sourced from reference TRBV28 and TRBJ2-3, is DVKVTQSSRYLVKRTGEKVFLECVQDMDHENMFWYRQDPGLGLRLIYFSYDVKMKEKGDIPEGYSVSREKKERFSLILESASTNQTSMYLCASSRTGGTDTQYFGPGTRLTVL.

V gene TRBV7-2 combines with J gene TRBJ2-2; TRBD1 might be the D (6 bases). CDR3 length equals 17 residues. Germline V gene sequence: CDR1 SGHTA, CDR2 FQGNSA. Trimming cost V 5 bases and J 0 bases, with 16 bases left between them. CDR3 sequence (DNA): TGTGCCAGCAGCCTTCCCGCGACAGGCGCGAACACCGGGGAGCTGTTTTTT. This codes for CASSLPATGANTGELFF. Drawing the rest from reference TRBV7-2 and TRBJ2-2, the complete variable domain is GAGVSQSPSNKVTEKGKDVELRCDPISGHTALYWYRQSLGQGLEFLIYFQGNSAPDKSGLPSDRFSAERTGGSVSTLTIQRTQQEDSAVYLCASSLPATGANTGELFFGEGSRLTVL.

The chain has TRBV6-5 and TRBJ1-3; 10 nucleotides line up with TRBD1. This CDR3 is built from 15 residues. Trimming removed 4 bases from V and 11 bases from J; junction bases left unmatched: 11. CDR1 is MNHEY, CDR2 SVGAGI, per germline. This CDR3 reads CASSSGQGVFGSIYF. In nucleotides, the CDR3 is TGTGCCAGCAGTTCCGGACAGGGGGTTTTCGGTTCCATATATTTT.

The CDR3 is CASSPGLAGGPTETQYF. In DNA form, the CDR3 reads TGTGCCAGCAGCCCAGGACTAGCGGGGGGTCCCACAGAGACCCAGTACTTC. J is TRBJ2-5 and V is TRBV5-5; 14 nucleotides align to TRBD2. The CDR3 has 17 residues. Unmatched junction bases numbered 9, after V lost 4 bases and J lost 4 bases. The germline CDR1 and CDR2 sequences are SGHKS and YYEKEE (reference sequence).

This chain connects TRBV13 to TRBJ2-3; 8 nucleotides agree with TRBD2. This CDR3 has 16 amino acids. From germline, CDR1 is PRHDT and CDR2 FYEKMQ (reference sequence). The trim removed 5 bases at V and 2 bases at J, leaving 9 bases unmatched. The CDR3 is CASSKRGGPNTDTQYF. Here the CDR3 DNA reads TGTGCCAGCAGCAAGCGCGGGGGGCCCAACACAGATACGCAGTATTTT.

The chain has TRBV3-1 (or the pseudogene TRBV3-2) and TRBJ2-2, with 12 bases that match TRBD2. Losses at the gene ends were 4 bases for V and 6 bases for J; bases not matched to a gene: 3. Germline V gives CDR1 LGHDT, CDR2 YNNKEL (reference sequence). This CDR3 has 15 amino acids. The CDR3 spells CASSPTSGRSGELFF. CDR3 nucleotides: TGTGCCAGCAGCCCTACTAGCGGGAGGTCCGGGGAGCTGTTTTTT.

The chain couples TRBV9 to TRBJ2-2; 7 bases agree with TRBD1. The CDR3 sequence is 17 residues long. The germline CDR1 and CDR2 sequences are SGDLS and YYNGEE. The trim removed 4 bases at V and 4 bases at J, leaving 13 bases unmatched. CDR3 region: CASSFGDRASGTGELFF. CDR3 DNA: TGTGCCAGCAGCTTTGGCGACAGGGCCTCGGGCACCGGGGAGCTGTTTTTT.

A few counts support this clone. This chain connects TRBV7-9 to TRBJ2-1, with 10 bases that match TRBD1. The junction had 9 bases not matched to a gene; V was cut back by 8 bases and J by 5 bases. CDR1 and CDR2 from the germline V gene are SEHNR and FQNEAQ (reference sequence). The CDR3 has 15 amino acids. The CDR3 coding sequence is TGTGCCAGCGTACCGGGACAGGGGATCAACAATGAGCAGTTCTTC. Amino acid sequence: CASVPGQGINNEQFF.

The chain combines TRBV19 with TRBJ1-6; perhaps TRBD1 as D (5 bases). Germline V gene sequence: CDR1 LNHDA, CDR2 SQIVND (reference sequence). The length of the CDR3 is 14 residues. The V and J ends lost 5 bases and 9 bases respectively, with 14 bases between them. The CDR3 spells CASSSSGEGSPLHF. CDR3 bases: TGTGCCAGTAGTTCCTCGGGGGAAGGTTCACCCCTCCACTTT.

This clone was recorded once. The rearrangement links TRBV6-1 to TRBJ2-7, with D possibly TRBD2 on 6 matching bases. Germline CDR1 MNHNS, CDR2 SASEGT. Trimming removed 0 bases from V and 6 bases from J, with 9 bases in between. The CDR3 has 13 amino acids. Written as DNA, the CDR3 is TGTGCCAGCAGTGAAGCGCGGAGGGGCGAGCAGTACTTC. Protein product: CASSEARRGEQYF.

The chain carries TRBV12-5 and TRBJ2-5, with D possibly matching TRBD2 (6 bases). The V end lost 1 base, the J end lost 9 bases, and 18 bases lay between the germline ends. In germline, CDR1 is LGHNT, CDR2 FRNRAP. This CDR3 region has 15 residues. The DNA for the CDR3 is TGTGCTAGTGGTTTGGGAGAGACGGACGCGGGATCCCAGTACTTC. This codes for CASGLGETDAGSQYF. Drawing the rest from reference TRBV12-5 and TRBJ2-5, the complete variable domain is DARVTQTPRHKVTEMGQEVTMRCQPILGHNTVFWYRQTMMQGLELLAYFRNRAPLDDSGMPKDRFSAEMPDATLATLKIQPSEPRDSAVYFCASGLGETDAGSQYFGPGTRLLVL.

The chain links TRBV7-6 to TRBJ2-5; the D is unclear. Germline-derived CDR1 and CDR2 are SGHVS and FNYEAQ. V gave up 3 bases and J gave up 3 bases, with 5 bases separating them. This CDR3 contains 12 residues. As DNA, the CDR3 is TGTGCCAGCAGCTTCACGGAAGAGACCCAGTACTTC. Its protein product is CASSFTEETQYF.

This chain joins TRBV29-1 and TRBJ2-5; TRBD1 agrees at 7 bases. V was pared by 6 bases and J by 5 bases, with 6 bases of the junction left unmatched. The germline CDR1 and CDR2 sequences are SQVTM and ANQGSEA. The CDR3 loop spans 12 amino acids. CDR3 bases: TGCAGCGTAGAGGGGGCAATGGAGACCCAGTACTTC. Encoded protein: CSVEGAMETQYF.

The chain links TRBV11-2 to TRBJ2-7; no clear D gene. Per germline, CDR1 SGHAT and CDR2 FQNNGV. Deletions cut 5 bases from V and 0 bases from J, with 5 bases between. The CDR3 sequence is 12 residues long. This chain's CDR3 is CASSLSSYEQYF. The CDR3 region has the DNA TGTGCCAGCAGCCTGAGCTCCTACGAGCAGTACTTC.

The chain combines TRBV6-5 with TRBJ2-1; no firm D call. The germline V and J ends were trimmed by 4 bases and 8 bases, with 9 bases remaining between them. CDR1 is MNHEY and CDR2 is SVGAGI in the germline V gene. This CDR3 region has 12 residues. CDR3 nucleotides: TGTGCCAGCAGTTCCTACTTGGATGAGCAGTTCTTC. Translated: CASSSYLDEQFF.

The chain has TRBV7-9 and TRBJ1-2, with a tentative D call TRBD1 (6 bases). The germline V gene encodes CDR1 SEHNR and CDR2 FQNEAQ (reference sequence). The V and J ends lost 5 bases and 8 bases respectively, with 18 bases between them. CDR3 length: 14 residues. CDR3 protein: CASSPQIWGQGYTF. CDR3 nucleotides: TGTGCCAGCAGCCCCCAGATCTGGGGGCAAGGCTACACCTTC.

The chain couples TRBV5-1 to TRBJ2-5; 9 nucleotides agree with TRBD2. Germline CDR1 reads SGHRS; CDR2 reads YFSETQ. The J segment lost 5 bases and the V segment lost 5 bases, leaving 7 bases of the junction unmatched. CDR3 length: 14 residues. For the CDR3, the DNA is TGCGCCAGCAGGGGGGGACTAGCAGGGGAGACCCAGTACTTC. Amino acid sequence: CASRGGLAGETQYF.

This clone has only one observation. CDR3 bases: TGTGCCAGCTCACCACCAATCGCCGGGACTAGCGGGACGGAGACCCAGTACTTC. Its protein is CASSPPIAGTSGTETQYF. The chain is built from TRBV18 and TRBJ2-5; 13 nucleotides match TRBD2. Germline trimming cut 0 bases from V and 5 bases from J; bases unmatched to any gene: 9. This CDR3 contains 18 residues. Germline CDR1 is KGHSH and CDR2 is LQKENI.